The text below deals with one T cell receptor (beta chain). Germline V gene data show CDR1 as KGHDR and CDR2 as SFDVKD. The CDR3 has 13 amino acids. V was pared by 11 bases and J by 4 bases, with 6 bases of the junction left unmatched. This sample is part of a study of blood T cell repertoires in COVID-19. About the study: Samples came from the United States, Italy and Spain, spanning acute and convalescent COVID-19. Sources were T cells, B-cell-depleted T cells, or PBMCs; the material itself was cDNA or gDNA.

Original handling: Nucleated cell counts were estimated from reference gene primer amplification. The data were produced by immunoSEQ multiplex PCR, yet TCRdb's version contains in-frame clones alone and is incomplete. V and J calls and clone size are those listed in that table; D and trimming were worked out from the DNA. Of about 59,000 clones listed, approximately 92% were seen once; the top ten hold roughly 15%. This receptor was obtained from an elderly man with acute or convalescent COVID-19. The sample was peripheral blood. This chain connects TRBV24-1 to TRBJ2-2, with TRBD1 matching over 7 bases. CDR3 region: CAIRDSATGELFF. DNA for the CDR3: TGTGCCATCAGGGACAGCGCCACCGGGGAGCTGTTTTTT.